What follows is one T cell receptor (beta chain) and its context. The antigen is not known. The data originate from a study of graft-versus-host responses after intestinal transplantation. Background on the study: Anti-thymocyte globulin was used for induction in all recipients, who then took tacrolimus and steroids for roughly three years.

The data were produced by immunoSEQ multiplex PCR, yet TCRdb's version contains in-frame clones alone and is incomplete. The sample yields 89,000 or so clones, approximately 80% seen once. This CDR3 has 14 residues. Germline CDR1 and CDR2: SGHTS and YDEGEE. The V and J ends lost 4 bases and 3 bases respectively, with 14 bases between them. Study-level results: Subjects displaying graft-donor T cell macrochimerism possessed elevated graft-versus-host to host-versus-graft clonal ratios inside allografts.

This TCR derives from a human donor who received an intestinal transplant. The rearrangement links TRBV5-8 to TRBJ2-7, with D possibly TRBD1 on 5 matching bases. The sequencing here drew on unstimulated CD4+ T cells sorted from spleen or lymph node cells, taken before intestinal transplant. The CDR3 protein is CASSPRATDYEQYF. In nucleotides, the CDR3 is TGTGCCAGCAGCCCTAGGGCGACAGACTACGAGCAGTACTTC.